A single sample gave rise to the 20 T cell receptor beta chains below, sequenced in a study of cytomegalovirus exposure and HLA in healthy donors (dated 2017 in TCRdb). Library preparation employed the immunoSEQ multiplex PCR assay. For the multiplex PCR, a mixture combining 60 forward primers for TCR Vbeta segments and 13 reverse primers for TCR Jbeta segments was used. TCRdb took over this immuneACCESS table, retaining in-frame rearrangements with V and J assigned. Such tables are incomplete; in checked studies, under half of the missing clones stem from an unresolved V gene, and the remainder is unexplained. The sample profile shows around 39,000 clones; roughly 60% of them were found once. The top ten hold roughly 8.7% of the sample. The sequenced sample was PBMCs. The receptors were sampled from a human donor in good health.

The chain links TRBV5-1 to TRBJ2-1; TRBD1 agrees at 12 bases. The V gene end was trimmed by 4 bases and the J gene end by 6 bases; junction bases not matched to a gene: 5. Germline values: CDR1 SGHRS, CDR2 YFSETQ. CDR3 size: 15 residues. CDR3 sequence (DNA): TGCGCCAGCAGCCGGGGACAGGGGGCCGGCAATGAGCAGTTCTTC. Translation gives CASSRGQGAGNEQFF.

This sequence joins TRBV28 and TRBJ2-2, with 7 positions matching TRBD1. With 3 bases clipped from V and 3 bases from J, the junction kept 10 bases outside the gene matches. Germline CDR1 MDHEN, CDR2 SYDVKM. CDR3 size: 17 residues. CDR3 sequence reads: CASSFLMAQGYTGELFF. Written as DNA, the CDR3 is TGTGCCAGCAGTTTCCTGATGGCACAGGGGTACACCGGGGAGCTGTTTTTT.

Here the CDR3 reads CASSQGSYTEAFF. The CDR3, as DNA: TGTGCCAGCAGCCAGGGCTCGTACACTGAAGCTTTCTTT. This chain links TRBV7-9 with TRBJ1-1; TRBD1 is a possible D gene (5 bases). CDR3 length: 13 amino acids. The germline V and J ends were trimmed by 5 bases and 3 bases, with 10 bases remaining between them. The germline gives CDR1 SEHNR, CDR2 FQNEAQ (reference sequence).

This chain connects TRBV7-2 to TRBJ1-2, with a tentative D call TRBD1 (5 bases). The CDR3 spans 17 residues. Germline V gives CDR1 SGHTA, CDR2 FQGNSA. V was trimmed by 6 bases and J by 1 base, leaving 21 bases between them. Here the CDR3 DNA reads TGTGCCAGCAGTCTAGGGGCCCTCGGAGGGCTTAACTATGGCTACACCTTC. Its protein is CASSLGALGGLNYGYTF.

The chain couples TRBV5-1 to TRBJ2-7, with unresolved D. Between the trimmed V and J ends, which lost 0 bases and 2 bases, there was a span of 9 bases. The CDR3 has 14 amino acids. Germline V gene sequence: CDR1 SGHRS, CDR2 YFSETQ. Here the CDR3 reads CASSLVGSTYEQYF. The CDR3 bases are TGCGCCAGCAGCTTGGTTGGCAGTACCTACGAGCAGTACTTC.

The V and J genes are TRBV6-6 and TRBJ2-7; D gene ambiguous. The CDR3 length is 13 residues. Trimming cost V 6 bases and J 3 bases, with 12 bases left between them. Germline V gives CDR1 MNHNY, CDR2 SVGAGI (reference sequence). DNA of the CDR3: TGTGCCAGCAGCCTGCTCGGTCTCTACGAGCAGTACTTC. It codes for CASSLLGLYEQYF.

In its sample, this clone was seen a few times. V gene TRBV7-2 combines with J gene TRBJ1-4; D uncertain. Between the trimmed V and J ends, which lost 2 bases and 0 bases, there was a span of 10 bases. Germline lookup yields CDR1 SGHTA and CDR2 FQGNSA. There are 16 residues in the CDR3. CDR3 amino acids: CASSLQFRATNEKLFF. In nucleotides, the CDR3 is TGTGCCAGCAGCTTACAGTTTCGGGCAACTAATGAAAAACTGTTTTTT.

This sequence joins TRBV19 and TRBJ2-7; TRBD1 aligns across 7 bases. Trimming took 5 bases from V and 3 from J; bases not matched to a gene: 7. This CDR3 comprises 14 residues. Per the germline V gene, CDR1 is LNHDA and CDR2 is SQIVND (reference sequence). The CDR3 loop is CASSWARDSYEQYF. The CDR3 region has the DNA TGTGCCAGTAGTTGGGCCCGGGACAGCTACGAGCAGTACTTC.

This clone occurred a few times. J is TRBJ2-1 and V is TRBV7-2, with TRBD2 matching 8 bases. CDR1 and CDR2 (germline): SGHTA, FQGNSA. The CDR3 length is 16 residues. Germline trimming cut 4 bases from V and 2 bases from J; bases unmatched to any gene: 7. The CDR3 is CASSSGGAQAYNEQFF. CDR3 in DNA: TGTGCCAGCAGCTCCGGGGGGGCTCAGGCCTACAATGAGCAGTTCTTC. Full variable domain (missing parts from reference TRBV7-2 and TRBJ2-1): GAGVSQSPSNKVTEKGKDVELRCDPISGHTALYWYRQSLGQGLEFLIYFQGNSAPDKSGLPSDRFSAERTGGSVSTLTIQRTQQEDSAVYLCASSSGGAQAYNEQFFGPGTRLTVL.

This clone was seen a handful of times. This sequence joins TRBV2 and TRBJ2-1; 8 bases line up with TRBD2. The germline gives CDR1 SNHLY, CDR2 FYNNEI. CDR3 length equals 16 residues. Trimming took 5 bases from V and 10 from J; bases not matched to a gene: 16. The CDR3 protein is CASSPTGTRDFGEQFF. The CDR3 DNA follows: TGTGCCAGCAGTCCCACCGGGACTAGGGATTTTGGGGAGCAGTTCTTC.

This chain links TRBV7-2 with TRBJ2-3; D call uncertain. V lost 5 bases, J lost 6 bases, and 12 bases lay in between. Germline V lookup: CDR1 SGHTA, CDR2 FQGNSA. The CDR3 loop spans 13 amino acids. The CDR3 DNA sequence: TGTGCCAGCAGCCGCCGTTTCGGGGATACGCAGTATTTT. Its protein is CASSRRFGDTQYF. The full variable domain, completed using reference TRBV7-2 and TRBJ2-3, is GAGVSQSPSNKVTEKGKDVELRCDPISGHTALYWYRQSLGQGLEFLIYFQGNSAPDKSGLPSDRFSAERTGGSVSTLTIQRTQQEDSAVYLCASSRRFGDTQYFGPGTRLTVL.

This clone has a handful of counts. The V gene is TRBV9, the J gene TRBJ1-3; no firm D call. V was trimmed by 4 bases and J by 0 bases, leaving 11 bases between them. Germline CDR1 SGDLS, CDR2 YYNGEE. This CDR3 spans 15 amino acids. This CDR3 reads CASSSEPHSGNTIYF. CDR3 nucleotide sequence: TGTGCCAGCAGCTCGGAGCCCCACTCTGGAAACACCATATATTTT.

This rearrangement joins TRBV2 to TRBJ1-2; 8 bases align to TRBD1. Germline CDR1 reads SNHLY; CDR2 reads FYNNEI. CDR3 length equals 13 residues. The trim removed 3 bases at V and 8 bases at J, leaving 5 bases unmatched. DNA of the CDR3: TGTGCCAGCAGTGATCAGGGGGCTAGAGGCTACACCTTC. It translates to CASSDQGARGYTF.

The chain carries TRBV5-1 and TRBJ2-7, with D perhaps matching TRBD2 (5 bases). There are 18 residues in the CDR3. Germline assignment: CDR1 SGHRS and CDR2 YFSETQ. Trimming removed 3 bases at V and 3 bases at J, with 25 bases between. This CDR3 reads CASSSSPAHGVTYYEQYF. The CDR3 region has the DNA TGCGCCAGCAGCTCCTCCCCGGCTCACGGGGTAACATACTACGAGCAGTACTTC.

The gene calls are TRBV4-2 and TRBJ2-1; 7 bases are shared with TRBD2. The germline V gene encodes CDR1 LGHNA and CDR2 YNFKEQ. Unmatched junction bases numbered 7, after V lost 1 base and J lost 4 bases. CDR3 size: 16 residues. For the CDR3, the DNA is TGTGCCAGCAGCCAAGTTTACGGGGGGAGTTACAATGAGCAGTTCTTC. Amino acid sequence: CASSQVYGGSYNEQFF.

This chain joins TRBV18 and TRBJ1-1; D gene ambiguous. V was pared by 6 bases and J by 1 base, with 9 bases between. CDR1 and CDR2 from the germline V gene are KGHSH and LQKENI. CDR3 length: 13 amino acids. The CDR3 region is CASSLGPNTEAFF. CDR3 DNA sequence: TGTGCCAGCTCCCTGGGCCCGAACACTGAAGCTTTCTTT.

The genes are TRBV5-1 and TRBJ2-2, with a tentative D call TRBD2 (5 bases). Germline V gene sequence: CDR1 SGHRS, CDR2 YFSETQ. The V and J ends lost 3 bases and 4 bases respectively, with 13 bases between them. The CDR3 has 15 amino acids. The CDR3 coding sequence is TGCGCCAGCAGCTATGATGGACTCGTCACCGGGGAGCTGTTTTTT. This translates into CASSYDGLVTGELFF.

The rearrangement uses TRBV2 and TRBJ1-2; TRBD1 matches 11 bases. The CDR3 sequence is 16 residues long. In germline, CDR1 is SNHLY, CDR2 FYNNEI. J lost 1 base, V lost 6 bases, and 7 bases had no gene match. As DNA, the CDR3 is TGTGCCAGCAGGGGTTGGGACAGGGGGATTAACTATGGCTACACCTTC. The encoded protein is CASRGWDRGINYGYTF.

The chain joins TRBV10-3 to TRBJ1-1, with TRBD1 identical over 7 bases. The CDR3 has 14 amino acids. Germline V gene sequence: CDR1 ENHRY, CDR2 SYGVKD. Trimming cost V 0 bases and J 10 bases; bases outside gene matches: 8. CDR3 in amino acids: CAISESGQPAGAFF. The CDR3 DNA follows: TGTGCCATCAGTGAGTCGGGACAGCCGGCGGGAGCTTTCTTT.

The chain combines TRBV4-1 with TRBJ2-1; 7 bases fit TRBD1. The CDR3 is 15 residues long. The V and J ends lost 0 bases and 4 bases, in that order; junction bases with no gene match: 3. CDR1 is MGHRA and CDR2 is YSYEKL in the germline V gene. CDR3 in amino acids: CASSQEGRGYNEQFF. For the CDR3, the DNA is TGCGCCAGCAGCCAAGAGGGCAGGGGGTACAATGAGCAGTTCTTC.